This entry concerns a single TCR beta chain. Its antigen is currently unknown. This table comes from immunoSEQ multiplex PCR, and its TCRdb copy is limited to in-frame clones, with some not included. The table has about 120,000 clones, more than 80% seen once; the top ten hold 5% to 6%. The sample belongs to a study of T cell responses to AZD1222 COVID-19 vaccine. Whole-study results and caveats: Possibly, clonal diversity was underestimated; donors were largely white British and included more females.

Specimen: peripheral blood, collected on day 0 of AZD1222 vaccination. This clonotype was obtained from an adult in good health.

Here the CDR3 DNA reads TGTGCCAGCAGTTATCAGGGAAGAGTGGATAGCAATCAGCCCCAGCATTTT. This sequence encodes CASSYQGRVDSNQPQHF. This sequence joins TRBV28 and TRBJ1-5; maybe TRBD1 (5 bases). Per the germline V gene, CDR1 is MDHEN and CDR2 is SYDVKM. The CDR3 covers 17 residues. V lost 4 bases to trimming and J lost 0 bases, with 16 bases between them.